Each of the 3 T cell receptor beta chains below was sequenced from the same sample in a study of vaccination and CD4 T cells after COVID-19. Antigen specificity for these receptors is unknown. Researchers used the Oncomine TCR Beta short-read assay to sequence DNA from cultured CD4+ T cells. TCRdb re-derived calls from the PCR reads in MiXCR, one entry per CDR3 protein. The sample has around 26,000 distinct CDR3 sequences; around 66% are singletons. Treatment specified: roughly ten-day PBMC culture with coronavirus spike peptide pools or control peptides (ViraFEST assay). This specimen was CD4+ T cells from blood, cultured in vitro, taken after SARS-CoV-2 vaccination. These receptors were taken from a human donor who received a COVID-19 vaccine.

The chain recombines TRBV20-1 with TRBJ2-3; the D gene could be TRBD1 or TRBD2 (5 bases each). This CDR3 region has 15 residues. Between the trimmed V and J ends, which lost 2 bases and 6 bases, there was a span of 18 bases. CDR1 is DFQATT and CDR2 is SNEGSKA in the germline V gene (reference sequence). The CDR3 DNA reads as TGCAGTGCTAGATCTCCCACGAAGGGACGGGATACGCAGTATTTT. Amino acids: CSARSPTKGRDTQYF.

A single count supports this clonotype. This chain uses TRBV10-1 with TRBJ2-3, with 8 bases matching TRBD1. Per germline, CDR1 WNHNN and CDR2 SYGVQD (reference sequence). V gave up 0 bases and J gave up 1 base; unmatched junction bases: 0. The CDR3 is 15 amino acids. The CDR3 DNA reads TGCGCCAGCAGTGAGTCGGGACAGGGCACAGATACGCAGTATTTT. The encoded protein is CASSESGQGTDTQYF.

V and J are TRBV7-8 and TRBJ1-1; D gene unclear. V was cut by 0 bases and J by 1 base, with 6 bases left in between. The CDR3 consists of 14 residues. Germline V gives CDR1 SGHVS, CDR2 FQNEAQ. In nucleotides, the CDR3 is TGTGCCAGCAGCTTAGCGCGGGGGAACACTGAAGCTTTCTTT. Amino acids: CASSLARGNTEAFF.